What follows are 30 T cell receptor beta chains derived from one specimen sequenced in a study of synovial regulatory T cells in juvenile arthritis. Assay used: immunoSEQ multiplex PCR; TCRdb lists only in-frame clones, some missing. The table for this sample gives around 2,200 clones. Each patient with active arthritis gave synovial fluid along with matched peripheral blood. Sequenced: Treg cells from the synovium. These receptors were obtained from a donor younger than 30 with juvenile idiopathic arthritis.

The chain employs TRBV20-1 and TRBJ2-1; the TRBD1 assignment by TCRdb is unverifiable without DNA. This CDR3 has 10 residues. A DNA sequence was not provided. Germline lookup yields CDR1 DFQATT and CDR2 SNEGSKA (reference sequence). CDR3 region: CSATTGIQFF.

In terms of frequency, this clone is medium-sized. The chain has TRBV7-9 and TRBJ2-5; there is no DNA to check the TCRdb D call of TRBD1. Germline-derived CDR1 and CDR2 are SEHNR and FQNEAQ (reference sequence). The CDR3 is made up of 14 amino acids. No DNA appears here. The CDR3 sequence is CASSWTGGQETQYF. Supplemented by reference TRBV7-9 and TRBJ2-5, the full variable domain reads DTGVSQNPRHKITKRGQNVTFRCDPISEHNRLYWYRQTLGQGPEFLTYFQNEAQLEKSRLLSDRFSAERPKGSFSTLEIQRTEQGDSAMYLCASSWTGGQETQYFGPGTRLLVL.

Its frequency marks this clone as medium-sized (0.01 to 0.1%). The chain couples TRBV11-2 to TRBJ2-1; absent DNA, TCRdb's TRBD2 call cannot be checked. The CDR3 totals 15 residues. No DNA is recorded. CDR1 SGHAT and CDR2 FQNNGV come from the germline V gene. The CDR3 spells CASSLEGLTYNEQFF.

This clone ranks as medium-sized in terms of frequency. V and J are TRBV19 and TRBJ2-7; with no DNA, the TCRdb D assignment of TRBD1 cannot be verified. CDR1 is LNHDA, CDR2 SQIVND, per germline (reference sequence). The CDR3 covers 16 residues. DNA was not recorded. The chain's CDR3 is CASSIQGTPSSYEQYF. Looking up the rest from reference TRBV19 and TRBJ2-7 gives the full variable domain: DGGITQSPKYLFRKEGQNVTLSCEQNLNHDAMYWYRQDPGQGLRLIYYSQIVNDFQKGDIAEGYSVSREKKESFPLTVTSAQKNPTAFYLCASSIQGTPSSYEQYFGPGTRLTVT.

Judged by frequency, this clone is medium-sized. CDR3 loop: CASSVGQGQGSHEQYF. This sequence joins TRBV2 and TRBJ2-7; TCRdb proposes TRBD1, but this gene call is untestable without DNA. CDR1 is SNHLY, CDR2 FYNNEI, per germline. The CDR3 runs 16 residues. Only the protein sequence is given. The variable domain in full, completed from reference TRBV2 and TRBJ2-7, reads EPEVTQTPSHQVTQMGQEVILRCVPISNHLYFYWYRQILGQKVEFLVSFYNNEISEKSEIFDDQFSVERPDGSNFTLKIRSTKLEDSAMYFCASSVGQGQGSHEQYFGPGTRLTVT.

The chain combines TRBV28 with TRBJ1-6; TCRdb selects TRBD1, and the lack of DNA leaves this call unchecked. CDR1 and CDR2 (germline): MDHEN, SYDVKM. The length of the CDR3 is 15 residues. A DNA sequence was not provided. The CDR3 is CASSRAGAYNSPLHF.

The chain carries TRBV5-1 and TRBJ2-5; there is no DNA to check the TCRdb D call of TRBD1. CDR1 SGHRS and CDR2 YFSETQ come from the germline V gene. The CDR3 length is 13 residues. No nucleotide data were recorded. CDR3 protein: CASSLGQGKTQYF. The complete variable domain, with remaining parts taken from reference TRBV5-1 and TRBJ2-5, reads KAGVTQTPRYLIKTRGQQVTLSCSPISGHRSVSWYQQTPGQGLQFLFEYFSETQRNKGNFPGRFSGRQFSNSRSEMNVSTLELGDSALYLCASSLGQGKTQYFGPGTRLLVL.

This rearrangement joins TRBV4-1 to TRBJ1-6. Germline V CDR1 and CDR2: MGHRA, YSYEKL. The CDR3 loop spans 17 amino acids. DNA for this receptor is not on file. CDR3 sequence: CASSQDWRGPRNSPLHF.

By frequency, this clone registers medium-sized. The genes are TRBV5-1 and TRBJ1-1; as DNA is missing, the TRBD1 call by TCRdb cannot be tested. The CDR3 loop spans 13 amino acids. The record lacks a DNA sequence. The germline V gene has CDR1 SGHRS and CDR2 YFSETQ. Here the CDR3 reads CASSRQGDAEAFF.

This clone is deemed medium-sized (0.01 to 0.1%) by its frequency. This rearrangement joins TRBV6-1 to TRBJ2-3. Germline V CDR1 and CDR2: MNHNS, SASEGT. This CDR3 has 16 amino acids. The record lacks a DNA sequence. CDR3 residues: CASSEALLFSTDTQYF.

J is TRBJ1-1 and V is TRBV30. CDR1 and CDR2 from the germline V gene are GTSNPN and SVGIG (reference sequence). This CDR3 has 14 amino acids. No DNA accompanies this entry. CDR3 loop: CAWGATGGNTEAFF.

By frequency, this clone registers medium-sized (0.01 to 0.1%). J is TRBJ2-2 and V is TRBV9. The CDR3 has 12 amino acids. DNA was not recorded. CDR1 and CDR2 from the germline V gene are SGDLS and YYNGEE. The CDR3 loop is CASSPNLGELFF.

This clone registers medium-sized (0.01 to 0.1%) by frequency. The rearrangement uses TRBV30 and TRBJ2-7; TCRdb's assignment of TRBD2 cannot be checked, as there is no DNA. Germline CDR1 and CDR2: GTSNPN and SVGIG (reference sequence). CDR3 size: 12 residues. Only the protein sequence is given. Here the CDR3 reads CAWKLAGYEQYF. The entire variable domain, with the rest obtained from reference TRBV30 and TRBJ2-7, is as follows: SQTIHQWPATLVQPVGSPLSLECTVEGTSNPNLYWYRQAAGRGLQLLFYSVGIGQISSEVPQNLSASRPQDRQFILSSKKLLLSDSGFYLCAWKLAGYEQYFGPGTRLTVT.

This clone counts as medium-sized by frequency. The chain has TRBV5-5 and TRBJ2-7; TCRdb's D gene call, TRBD1, goes unchecked for lack of DNA. CDR1 is SGHKS and CDR2 is YYEKEE in the germline V gene (reference sequence). The CDR3 contains 14 residues. The coding DNA is unavailable. The CDR3 here is CASSKDRSAYEQYF.

This clone counts as medium-sized by frequency. This chain connects TRBV6-6 to TRBJ2-3; TCRdb designates TRBD1, a call that cannot be tested without DNA. Germline V gene data show CDR1 as MNHNY and CDR2 as SVGAGI (reference sequence). The CDR3 runs 14 residues. No coding sequence is recorded. The CDR3 region is CASSYPGVGDTQYF.

Its frequency marks this clone as large. The CDR3 spells CASSGNRGYHEQYF. The rearrangement uses TRBV25-1 and TRBJ2-7; TCRdb selects TRBD1, and the lack of DNA leaves this call unchecked. The CDR3 consists of 14 residues. DNA was not recorded. Germline V gene data show CDR1 as MGHDK and CDR2 as SYGVNS.

According to its frequency, this clone is medium-sized (0.01 to 0.1%). The chain has TRBV19 and TRBJ1-3. There are 15 residues in the CDR3. Only the protein is on record. Germline lookup yields CDR1 LNHDA and CDR2 SQIVND (reference sequence). This chain's CDR3 is CASSIRIISGNTIYF.

This clone ranks as medium-sized in terms of frequency. The rearrangement links TRBV15 to TRBJ2-1; TCRdb designates TRBD2, a call that cannot be tested without DNA. Germline V gene sequence: CDR1 LNHNV, CDR2 YYDKDF (reference sequence). This CDR3 is 15 amino acids long. No DNA is recorded. This CDR3 is CATSREGGGSIEQFF. Together with reference TRBV15 and TRBJ2-1, the CDR3 gives the full variable domain: DAMVIQNPRYQVTQFGKPVTLSCSQTLNHNVMYWYQQKSSQAPKLLFHYYDKDFNNEADTPDNFQSRRPNTSFCFLDIRSPGLGDTAMYLCATSREGGGSIEQFFGPGTRLTVL.

V is TRBV6-6 and J is TRBJ2-5; absent DNA, TCRdb's TRBD2 call cannot be checked. The CDR3 has 15 amino acids. No DNA has been recorded. Germline loops: CDR1 MNHNY, CDR2 SVGAGI (reference sequence). The CDR3 sequence is CASSYSSGRAETQYF.

The V call is TRBV7-2, the J call TRBJ2-5; TCRdb names TRBD2, which stays unverified in the absence of DNA. The germline V gene encodes CDR1 SGHTA and CDR2 FQGNSA. The CDR3 consists of 13 residues. No nucleotide data were recorded. The CDR3 loop is CASSLASRETQYF.

Measured by frequency, this clone is medium-sized. The gene calls are TRBV28 and TRBJ1-2; TCRdb's D call, TRBD1, is unchecked because there is no DNA. The CDR3 has 13 residues. The DNA is not on file. Per germline, CDR1 MDHEN and CDR2 SYDVKM. This chain's CDR3 is CASTTQGVYGYTF.

Judged by frequency, this clone is medium-sized. The CDR3 reads CASSLAGGSTDTQYF. The rearrangement joins TRBV5-1 to TRBJ2-3; no DNA is available, so the TRBD2 call from TCRdb remains unchecked. CDR1 and CDR2 from the germline V gene are SGHRS and YFSETQ. The CDR3 sequence is 15 residues long. No DNA has been recorded.

This clone counts as medium-sized by frequency. The chain couples TRBV6-5 to TRBJ1-1. The CDR3 extends over 12 amino acids. No DNA has been recorded. The germline V gene has CDR1 MNHEY and CDR2 SVGAGI. The CDR3 here is CASRTGGTEAFF.

Judged by frequency, this clone is large. The rearrangement links TRBV10-2 to TRBJ1-4. Germline V lookup: CDR1 WSHSY, CDR2 SAAADI. CDR3 length: 14 amino acids. DNA was not recorded. CDR3 sequence reads: CASSGGLGSEKLFF.

The gene calls are TRBV6-1 and TRBJ1-2. The CDR3 spans 13 residues. Only the protein sequence is given. CDR1 MNHNS and CDR2 SASEGT come from the germline V gene. The CDR3 region is CASTGRANYGYTF.

The chain combines TRBV9 with TRBJ2-5; TCRdb proposes TRBD2, but this gene call is untestable without DNA. The CDR3 is 19 residues long. No DNA has been recorded. Germline lookup yields CDR1 SGDLS and CDR2 YYNGEE. CDR3 sequence: CASSLGLAGGPRQQETQYF. Supplemented by reference TRBV9 and TRBJ2-5, the full variable domain reads DSGVTQTPKHLITATGQRVTLRCSPRSGDLSVYWYQQSLDQGLQFLIQYYNGEERAKGNILERFSAQQFPDLHSELNLSSLELGDSALYFCASSLGLAGGPRQQETQYFGPGTRLLVL.

The chain has TRBV27 and TRBJ2-1; TCRdb indicates TRBD2, and absent DNA this call remains unverified. CDR3 size: 19 residues. No DNA was logged. Germline V gene lookup returns CDR1 MNHEY and CDR2 SMNVEV (reference sequence). The CDR3 loop reads CASSSPGLGREGPYNEQFF.

This sequence joins TRBV6-6 and TRBJ1-1; TCRdb picks TRBD1, but there is no DNA to check that call. Germline V gives CDR1 MNHNY, CDR2 SVGAGI (reference sequence). CDR3 length equals 15 residues. DNA is not recorded here. CDR3 sequence: CASSNLGQGAYEAFF.

Its frequency marks this clone as medium-sized. This CDR3 reads CATDRGMNTEAFF. This chain connects TRBV19 to TRBJ1-1; TCRdb lists TRBD1, though no DNA is available to test this call. The CDR3 spans 13 residues. DNA for this receptor is not on file. Germline values: CDR1 LNHDA, CDR2 SQIVND (reference sequence).

Measured by frequency, this clone is medium-sized. V gene TRBV30 combines with J gene TRBJ2-3; checking the TCRdb D call of TRBD1 is not possible without DNA. The CDR3 covers 21 residues. Nucleotide data are not available. Germline CDR1 GTSNPN, CDR2 SVGIG (reference sequence). CDR3 sequence reads: CAWSSGQGFFGKVAETDTQYF.